The clone carrying this TCR beta chain was counted a few times. One junction end disagrees with the germline gene, perhaps due to a read error. The sample belongs to a study of sequential checkpoint blockade in melanoma. Study-level information: Randomization was 1:1 between first-line nivolumab→ipilimumab and ipilimumab→nivolumab.

This sample's treatment: randomized to nivolumab then ipilimumab (arm A) or the reverse (arm B). Germline V gene lookup returns CDR1 SEHNR and CDR2 FQNEAQ (reference sequence). The CDR3 is 18 residues long. The protocol was immunoSEQ multiplex PCR, while the TCRdb copy is restricted to in-frame clones and leaves out a portion. The sample includes 8,400 or so clones, around 75% of them seen just once. The chain recombines TRBV7-9 with TRBJ2-7; D is possibly TRBD2 (6 bases). This clonotype was sampled from a human donor with melanoma. Here the sequenced sample was CD8+ T cells sorted from blood (inferred from file names), taken from a patient given nivolumab and ipilimumab in sequence. In DNA, the CDR3 is TGCGCCAGCAGCCAGGGCGATCTTGGAGGGGCAAGCTCCTACGAGCAGTACTTC. Its protein is CASSQGDLGGASSYEQYF.